This T cell receptor delta chain appears in the sequencing data of a study of γδ T cells in repeated Plasmodium falciparum infection. The CDR3 covers 20 residues. Germline CDR1 reads TSWWSYY; CDR2 reads QGS. Study conclusions and caveats: Vdelta2-negative gammadelta repertoires appeared less diverse and less shared in Malian than Australian children. Waves of new clonotype selection appeared after repeated controlled infections in Vdelta2-negative, largely Vdelta1+, gammadelta T cells.

TCRdb reapplied CATT to the multiplex PCR reads. The sample yields some 51,000 delta-chain clones, more than 1.5% seen once. This clone was recorded a few times. The antigen is undetermined. The protein recorded in TCRdb matches a much larger clone and deviates from this DNA's translation at residue 18, suggesting a read error; the protein here is obtained by translating the DNA. Gammadelta T cells were flow-sorted from PBMC into Vgamma9/Vdelta2+ and Vdelta2-negative populations for bulk analysis. Sequencing input: gamma-delta T cells from blood. The V gene is listed as TRDV1; no J gene was called; TRDD3 is the table's D call and was not checked against the DNA. The source of this sequence is a pool of human donors (malaria-infected and uninfected, not separated). CDR3 amino acids: CALRGGGYPGILGYTDKPIF. CDR3 DNA sequence: TGTGCTCTTAGAGGAGGGGGATACCCTGGGATACTGGGGTACACCGATAAACCCATCTTT.